The 20 T cell receptor beta chains given below trace back to one sample, sequenced in a study of metastatic and nonmetastatic thyroid tumors. All patients were untreated before thyroid surgery. TCRdb re-clonotyped the PCR reads via MiXCR. Among about 16,000 clones listed, 25% to 30% were seen once. The sequenced sample consisted of tumor tissue. These receptors came from a male donor with papillary thyroid cancer or a benign thyroid nodule (not recorded which). Some clones in this sample may be carry-over from other donors' samples.

This clone came up a few times. The rearrangement joins TRBV2 to TRBJ2-7; D is possibly TRBD1 (5 bases). The CDR3 is 14 amino acids. Germline V lookup: CDR1 SNHLY, CDR2 FYNNEI. V gave up 8 bases and J gave up 0 bases, with 14 bases separating them. The chain's CDR3 is CASRDSLSSYEQYF. In DNA, the CDR3 is TGTGCCAGCCGCGACAGCCTGAGCTCCTACGAGCAGTACTTC.

The chain has TRBV5-1 and TRBJ1-6, with 7 positions matching TRBD1. This CDR3 contains 15 residues. Per the germline V gene, CDR1 is SGHRS and CDR2 is YFSETQ. J lost 5 bases, V lost 4 bases, and 6 bases had no gene match. For the CDR3, the DNA is TGCGCCAGCAGCGTCCGCGGGACAGATAATTCACCCCTCCACTTT. Translated: CASSVRGTDNSPLHF.

Concerning this clone itself: With a much larger clone just one base away, this may be a read error. The DNA is left out, because the CDR3 cannot be placed on it with certainty; the CDR3 is given as TCRdb lists it. CDR3 sequence: CSVGAGSEKLLF. This chain uses TRBV29-1 with TRBJ1-4; TRBD1, the table's D call, lacks a check against the DNA. Germline V CDR1 and CDR2: SQVTM, ANQGSEA. The CDR3 length is 12 residues, termini included.

This clone is medium-sized by share. The rearrangement uses TRBV7-3 and TRBJ2-1, with 7 positions matching TRBD2. Germline trimming cut 4 bases from V and 4 bases from J; bases unmatched to any gene: 7. The germline gives CDR1 SGHTA, CDR2 FQGTGA. The CDR3 contains 15 residues. The CDR3 reads CASSSGLAVYNEQFF. CDR3 nucleotides: TGTGCCAGCAGCTCTGGGCTAGCGGTATACAATGAGCAGTTCTTC.

There are many counts of this clone. The chain employs TRBV20-1 and TRBJ2-5; TRBD1 might be the D (5 bases). V was shortened by 3 bases and J by 4 bases, with 15 bases between the two germline ends. The CDR3 extends over 14 amino acids. Germline V gives CDR1 DFQATT, CDR2 SNEGSKA (reference sequence). CDR3 nucleotide sequence: TGCAGTGCTAGCGGCCTCCTTGGGGCAGAGACCCAGTACTTC. Amino acids: CSASGLLGAETQYF.

The chain links TRBV28 to TRBJ1-1; D gene uncertain. V shed 5 bases and J shed 1 base, with 11 bases lying between them. Germline V gives CDR1 MDHEN, CDR2 SYDVKM. The CDR3 covers 14 residues. The CDR3 is CASSRTRENTEAFF. CDR3 coding DNA: TGTGCCAGCAGTCGAACCCGGGAGAACACTGAAGCTTTCTTT.

As for this clone: Different DNA sequences within this sample yield the same CDR3. The chain combines TRBV12-5 with TRBJ2-1; TRBD2 is a possible D gene (5 bases). V was shortened by 3 bases and J by 9 bases, with 12 bases between the two germline ends. This CDR3 contains 13 residues. Germline assignment: CDR1 LGHNT and CDR2 FRNRAP. The CDR3 bases are TGTGCTAGTGGTTTTCACCTGGACTCTGAGCAGTTCTTC. Its translation: CASGFHLDSEQFF. The full variable domain, in which reference TRBV12-5 and TRBJ2-1 provide the parts outside the CDR3, is DARVTQTPRHKVTEMGQEVTMRCQPILGHNTVFWYRQTMMQGLELLAYFRNRAPLDDSGMPKDRFSAEMPDATLATLKIQPSEPRDSAVYFCASGFHLDSEQFFGPGTRLTVL.

In its sample, this clone was seen many times. The CDR3 DNA reads as TGTGCCAGCACGTTATCAGGCGGGGAGCTGTTTTTT. This gives the protein CASTLSGGELFF. This chain connects TRBV2 to TRBJ2-2, with no clear D. The CDR3 sequence is 12 residues long. V was trimmed by 7 bases and J by 7 bases, leaving 10 bases between them. Germline V lookup: CDR1 SNHLY, CDR2 FYNNEI.

This clone was counted at least ten times. This may arise from a read error, as a much more abundant clone is one base away. This sample also contains other DNA sequences that code for the same CDR3. V and J are TRBV7-2 and TRBJ1-5; tentatively, D is TRBD1 (5 bases). This CDR3 region has 15 residues. The V and J ends lost 3 bases and 7 bases respectively, with 16 bases between them. Germline lookup yields CDR1 SGHTA and CDR2 FQGNSA. The CDR3 sequence is CASSFSPGGNQPQHF. The CDR3 bases are TGTGCCAGCAGCTTTTCTCCGGGGGGAAACCAGCCCCAGCATTTT.

This sequence joins TRBV7-8 and TRBJ2-7; D unclear. There are 14 residues in the CDR3. Germline-derived CDR1 and CDR2 are SGHVS and FQNEAQ. Trimming took 1 base from V and 5 from J, leaving 12 bases between them. The CDR3 region has the DNA TGTGCCAGCAGCTTAGTGAGTGTTTTTGACGAGCAGTACTTC. It encodes CASSLVSVFDEQYF.

V and J are TRBV24-1 and TRBJ2-5, with D possibly matching TRBD2 (6 bases). Germline assignment: CDR1 KGHDR and CDR2 SFDVKD. Trimming pared 6 bases from V and 0 bases from J, leaving 22 bases between. The CDR3 loop spans 18 amino acids. The CDR3 bases are TGTGCCACCAGTTCCCCCCGGGGGAGCGGGCCGTACCAAGAGACCCAGTACTTC. This translates into CATSSPRGSGPYQETQYF.

This clone was recorded at least ten times. Being one base from a much bigger clone, this may be a read error. J is TRBJ1-1 and V is TRBV6-2 or TRBV6-3, with 8 bases aligning to TRBD1. The CDR3 is 13 residues long. Trimming took 4 bases from V and 11 from J; bases not matched to a gene: 9. Per the germline V gene, CDR1 is MNHEY and CDR2 is SVGEGT. CDR3 protein: CASSSRGQGLAFF. The CDR3 DNA follows: TGTGCCAGCAGTTCCCGCGGACAGGGTCTGGCTTTCTTT.

This clone was seen at least ten times. The V gene is TRBV20-1, the J gene TRBJ2-7; D assignment may be TRBD1 or TRBD2 (5 bases each). The CDR3 is 12 residues long. Per the germline V gene, CDR1 is DFQATT and CDR2 is SNEGSKA (reference sequence). Deletions cut 4 bases from V and 5 bases from J, with 12 bases between. CDR3 protein: CSATEGIDEQYF. CDR3 DNA sequence: TGCAGTGCTACCGAGGGGATCGACGAGCAGTACTTC.

By proportion, this clone is medium-sized. This chain connects TRBV6-4 to TRBJ2-5; TRBD1 agrees at 7 bases. This CDR3 is 13 amino acids long. Germline assignment: CDR1 MRHNA and CDR2 SNTAGT. V was pared by 2 bases and J by 5 bases, with 2 bases of the junction left unmatched. CDR3 amino acids: CASSDNRGETQYF. The CDR3 DNA sequence: TGTGCCAGCAGTGACAACAGGGGCGAGACCCAGTACTTC.

This clone appeared once. In the same sample, other DNA sequences code for this CDR3. The chain uses TRBV7-2 and TRBJ1-5, with D unresolved. Per the germline V gene, CDR1 is SGHTA and CDR2 is FQGNSA. V lost 2 bases, J lost 16 bases, and 18 bases lay in between. The CDR3 is 13 residues long. CDR3 coding DNA: TGTGCCAGCAGCTTAAGCAGCAATCAGCCTCAACATTTT. Protein sequence: CASSLSSNQPQHF. Complete variable domain (other parts from reference TRBV7-2 and TRBJ1-5): GAGVSQSPSNKVTEKGKDVELRCDPISGHTALYWYRQSLGQGLEFLIYFQGNSAPDKSGLPSDRFSAERTGGSVSTLTIQRTQQEDSAVYLCASSLSSNQPQHFGDGTRLSIL.

This clone has only a few counts. The chain combines TRBV6-2 or TRBV6-3 with TRBJ2-2, with D uncertain. Trimming took 0 bases from V and 7 from J, leaving 6 bases between them. CDR3 length: 13 amino acids. CDR1 is MNHEY and CDR2 is SVGEGT in the germline V gene. The CDR3 DNA reads as TGTGCCAGCAGTTACTCCCCGAGCGGGGAGCTGTTTTTT. As protein: CASSYSPSGELFF.

The V gene is TRBV6-1, the J gene TRBJ2-5; D gene unclear. The germline V gene encodes CDR1 MNHNS and CDR2 SASEGT. Between the trimmed V and J ends, which lost 6 bases and 3 bases, there was a span of 11 bases. This CDR3 spans 13 amino acids. Here the CDR3 reads CASSPPWKETQYF. CDR3 coding DNA: TGTGCCAGCAGCCCCCCTTGGAAAGAGACCCAGTACTTC.

The sample holds a few counts of this clone. The chain recombines TRBV19 with TRBJ1-5, with a possible D match to TRBD1 (6 bases). Germline V CDR1 and CDR2: LNHDA, SQIVND (reference sequence). The CDR3 is 11 amino acids. Trimming stripped 4 bases from V and 9 bases from J, with 7 bases between. CDR3 loop: CASSTQGPQHF. The CDR3 nucleotides read TGTGCCAGTAGTACACAGGGGCCCCAGCATTTT.

The chain recombines TRBV20-1 with TRBJ1-2; 7 nucleotides align to TRBD1. CDR3 length: 13 amino acids. V gave up 4 bases and J gave up 4 bases; unmatched junction bases: 6. Germline V lookup: CDR1 DFQATT, CDR2 SNEGSKA (reference sequence). The CDR3 DNA sequence: TGCAGTGCTACGTCAGGGGGAACCTATGGCTACACCTTC. Its protein product is CSATSGGTYGYTF.

At least ten counts were recorded for this clone. The chain recombines TRBV6-4 with TRBJ2-3; unclear D gene. Per germline, CDR1 MRHNA and CDR2 SNTAGT. V was trimmed by 1 base and J by 3 bases, leaving 5 bases between them. CDR3 length equals 13 residues. The CDR3 loop is CASSDLATDTQYF. The DNA of the CDR3 is TGTGCCAGCAGTGACTTAGCAACAGATACGCAGTATTTT.